This TCR beta chain derives from a study of blood T cells in healthy people across ages. The germline gives CDR1 KGHSH, CDR2 LQKENI. Trimming left V 3 bases short and J 4 bases short, with 11 bases between. This CDR3 comprises 14 residues. It was with a sample-barcoded 5' primer and a J-beta primer mix that a second PCR of about 6 to 12 cycles was run. Unique molecular identifiers of 12 random nucleotides labeled each cDNA. TCRdb itself ran the 5' RACE reads through MiXCR, one entry per CDR3 protein. The repertoire holds 1.5 million to 2 million distinct CDR3 sequences, with approximately 50% as singletons.

Material: blood. The chain combines TRBV18 with TRBJ2-3, with TRBD2 as a possible D gene (6 bases). This TCR was sampled from a woman aged 40 to 49 in good health. The DNA of the CDR3 is TGTGCCAGCTCACCTGCGGGGAGAGCAGATACGCAGTATTTT. Its protein product is CASSPAGRADTQYF.